One TCR beta chain is described in this entry. The antigen this receptor binds is unknown. Nothing much larger sits one base from this clone, and base qualities are not available. The cohort was made up of roughly 670 healthy bone marrow donors. At the time of sampling, every cohort member was nominally healthy, though immune exposures that went unrecorded were likely present. The donor was CMV seronegative and belonged to the group of several hundred seronegative cohort members. Every donor gave a peripheral blood sample, and the peripheral blood mononuclear cells from that sample were used for TCR beta sequencing. The Qiagen DNeasy Blood Extraction Kit was used to extract genomic DNA from the blood cell samples. The source of the sample is a study of cytomegalovirus exposure and HLA in healthy donors (dated by TCRdb to the late 2010s). Some background on the complete study: According to an earlier analysis of a few hundred of the donors, about 180 million T cells yielded 90 million to 140 million unique TCR beta sequences and 276 Gb of sequence data. The study profiled the T cell repertoires of about 720 subjects by immunosequencing and related them to cytomegalovirus serostatus. A separate validation cohort of more than 100 different subjects was used in addition to the 666-subject first cohort. An earlier analysis of several hundred of the donors applied high-throughput TCR beta sequencing to assess whether each TCR beta V gene segment acted as functional or pseudogenic. The aim of the study was to test whether cataloging public T cell receptors could identify signatures of past pathogen exposure. A few DR-DQ haplotypes were handled as single units for association and clustering because linkage in the cohort was strong. Rather than using new phenotypic data, the later analysis identified candidate immune exposures from TCR beta sequences and from how often those sequences occurred across donors. High-throughput TCR immunosequencing, statistical association of individual TCRs with disease status, and machine learning were combined to predict cytomegalovirus infection status. About 280 gigabases of sequencing data and roughly 80 million unique TCR sequences made up an early release that covered 640 HLA-typed donors. Typing coverage varied by locus: about 629-640 donors for A, B, C, DRB1 and DQB1; under 550 for DQA1; nearly 610 for DPA1; 400 to 480 for DPB1. The genetic ancestry cluster associated with self-reported Caucasian donors included 81% of the approximately 430 genotyped donors. HLA typing covered class I and class II loci at four-digit resolution. A later analysis re-analyzed previously published TCR beta repertoires from 660 or so donors and added high-resolution HLA genotyping to study TCR occurrence patterns. A later genetic analysis used genome-wide SNP genotypes for about 65% of the 666 donors, treating that subset as a discovery cohort. Every discovery cohort repertoire had been produced on one sequencing platform. Donor age, sex, ethnicity and CMV serostatus were collected together with the repertoire data. Among some 410 genotyped donors of the cohort, an average of approximately 240,000 unique TCR beta nucleotide sequences was sequenced per donor, of which about 18% were non-productive.

The CDR3 has 15 amino acids, counting the end cysteine and phenylalanine. Only the CDR3 DNA stays, 45 bases, in frame from base 1. Per the germline V gene (reference sequence), LNHNV is the CDR1 and YYDKDF is the CDR2. Deletion took 0 bases off V and 8 bases off J, with a span of 14 bases between the germline ends. The library was produced with the immunoSEQ multiplex PCR assay. For the multiplex PCR, a mixture combining 60 forward primers for TCR Vbeta segments and 13 reverse primers for TCR Jbeta segments was used. A multiplex PCR assay on genomic DNA amplified the CDR3 region of rearranged TCR beta genes. On the Illumina HiSeq System, the amplified TCR beta libraries were sequenced as 87-base-pair reads. In the paper's pipeline: A later analysis tallied 80 million to 95 million unique TCR beta chains across the approximately 670 repertoires, and around 10 million of those chains were shared by two or more donors. Raw reads were error-corrected and collapsed into unique sequences by a nearest-neighbor algorithm in which closely related sequences were merged to remove PCR and sequencing errors. CDR3 sequences were aligned to IMGT reference sequences to assign V, D and J gene segments. For a sequence to be retained, a match of at least six nucleotides was required to both a V gene segment and a J gene segment. A rearrangement counted as productive if the CDR3 had no stop codons and remained in frame with V and J, and every other rearrangement counted as non-productive. CDR3 was defined by IMGT convention, running from the second conserved V-encoded cysteine to the conserved J-encoded phenylalanine. The earlier analysis of fewer than 700 of the donors excluded sequences that lacked an unambiguous match to a single V gene segment. An earlier analysis of 587 of the donors classified V segments as functional when productive rearrangements were above 56.7% and as segregating when the standard deviation between donors was above 5%. A statistical classification framework was developed to diagnose cytomegalovirus status using the catalog of TCR beta chain sequences. A later analysis assigned V and J genes by comparing TCR nucleotide sequences with IMGT/GENE-DB human TR gene sequences. In a later analysis, CDR3 sequences and most-parsimonious VDJ recombination scenarios were assigned using the TCRdist pipeline. In a later analysis, each TCR beta chain was defined by its CDR3 amino acid sequence together with its V-gene family, and reads without a unique V-gene family were excluded. A later analysis removed 500 to 650 highly shared, low-generation-probability nucleotide sequences to deal with suspected cross-contamination and a sequencing artifact. A later analysis calculated a clonal expansion index for each public chain from normalized within-repertoire ranks of inferred template counts. A later analysis computed generation probabilities with a VDJ recombination model fitted to out-of-frame rearrangements, and checked the results against IGoR. Hypergeometric tests were used in a later analysis to score TCR-TCR, TCR-HLA and TCR-CMV co-occurrence, with a repertoire-size bias correction applied to the TCR pairs. To estimate false discovery rates, a later analysis permuted the HLA or CMV assignments 20 times. In a later analysis, co-occurring TCRs were grouped using DBSCAN, and TCRdist sequence similarity was added for clustering within HLA-allele-positive subsets. Co-occurrence clustering excluded repertoires with fewer than 30,000 or more than 120,000 public chains, plus five with anomalous nucleotide sharing. TCRdb provides this immuneACCESS table in a form limited to in-frame rearrangements. Some clones are lacking; in checked studies, under half of them reflect an unresolved V gene, and why the rest are absent is not known. D and trimming come from the DNA, and the V and J calls and clone size come from that table. A total of 85,000 to 100,000 clones appear in this sample, over 65% of them only once. The top ten clones comprise around 3% of the sample.

The investigation overall reported the following: Compared with equally common non-associated chains, HLA-associated TCR beta chains in a later analysis were more clonally expanded and had lower generation probabilities. Because HLA typing was missing for some donors at each locus, association tests included only the typed subset. In an earlier analysis of fewer than 700 of the donors, most TCR beta V segments appeared in productive rearrangements about 87% or about 30% of the time, broadly matching IMGT annotations. A later analysis associated 16,951 TCR beta sequences with specific HLA alleles at a false discovery rate of 0.05. The earlier analysis of 587 of the donors excluded some 15 rarely observed V segments, including chromosome 9 orphons, because counts were too low. A further reported finding was that TCR beta sequences accurately predicted the HLA-A and HLA-B alleles for most subjects in the first cohort. A later genetic analysis reported fewer N-insertions in productive TCRs among donors in an Asian-associated ancestry cluster than the roughly 700-donor mean. A cluster of highly shared sequence variants was judged likely to represent a technical artifact of the sequencing pipeline. V-gene and J-gene trimming of TCR beta chains was associated with a missense DCLRE1C variant in a later genetic analysis, and the association was replicated in an independent cohort. In both the original and validation cohorts, the classifier was reported to diagnose cytomegalovirus status with high specificity and sensitivity. In a later analysis, TCR association rates were found to vary across HLA loci, with the most associated TCRs seen for DRB1 alleles and the fewest for HLA-C alleles. Only TCR beta chains were sequenced in this cohort, and the absence of alpha or paired-chain data limited detectable features. Immune exposure information for the cohort was limited to CMV serostatus. A later analysis found that most CMV-associated TCR beta chains appeared HLA-restricted, with HLA associations seemingly driven largely by CMV exposure. A few of the identified cytomegalovirus-associated TCR beta chains were confirmed in vitro to be specific for cytomegalovirus antigens. Linkage disequilibrium might explain the correlated functional status among segregating V segments, but an unknown experimental factor could not be ruled out. Because the 87-base-pair reads could not distinguish some IMGT-functional V segments, including TRBV6-2 and TRBV6-3, those segments were excluded. It was suggested by the authors that the approach could potentially be generalized to other disease states and immunological phenotypes. In the study, 164 TCR beta chains were listed as associated with cytomegalovirus. Strong co-occurrence of HLA alleles, especially DR and DQ, made assigning TCR associations to individual alleles difficult. A later analysis reported that several top co-occurrence clusters appeared linked to parvovirus B19, influenza, CMV and Epstein-Barr virus. While some public TCRs were present in many individuals, most TCR sequences turned up only very rarely across donors. Sequencing depth was assumed to be roughly uniform across donors in the presence/absence analyses, though that assumption may not hold.

The sequencing input was PBMCs. This TCR was sampled from a man between 35 and 55 years old in good health and CMV-seronegative. This receptor chain uses TRBV15 and TRBJ2-1; the D gene is perhaps TRBD2, on 5 matching bases. The encoded CDR3 is CATSRDPAFGDEQFF. The bases read TGTGCCACCAGCAGAGATCCGGCTTTCGGGGATGAGCAGTTCTTC. Here the CDR3 is joined to the reference TRBV15 and TRBJ2-1 genes, and the full variable domain is: DAMVIQNPRYQVTQFGKPVTLSCSQTLNHNVMYWYQQKSSQAPKLLFHYYDKDFNNEADTPDNFQSRRPNTSFCFLDIRSPGLGDTAMYLCATSRDPAFGDEQFFGPGTRLTVL.